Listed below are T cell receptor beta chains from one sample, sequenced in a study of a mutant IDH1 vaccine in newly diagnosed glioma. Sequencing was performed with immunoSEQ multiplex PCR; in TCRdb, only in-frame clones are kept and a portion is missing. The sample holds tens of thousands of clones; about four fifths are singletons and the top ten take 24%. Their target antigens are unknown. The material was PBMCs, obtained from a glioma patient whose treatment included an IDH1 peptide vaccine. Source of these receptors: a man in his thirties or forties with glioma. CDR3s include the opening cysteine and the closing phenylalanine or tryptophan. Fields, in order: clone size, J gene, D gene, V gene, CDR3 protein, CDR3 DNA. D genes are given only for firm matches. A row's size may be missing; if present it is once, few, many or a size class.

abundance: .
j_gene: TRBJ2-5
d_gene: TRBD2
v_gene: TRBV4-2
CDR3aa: CASSQVGGARETQYF
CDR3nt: TGTGCCAGCAGCCAAGTCGGGGGGGCCCGGGAGACCCAGTACTTC

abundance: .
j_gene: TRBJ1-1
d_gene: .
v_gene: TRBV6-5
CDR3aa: CASSLNRVLATEAFF
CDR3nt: TGTGCCAGCAGTTTAAACAGGGTTTTGGCCACTGAAGCTTTCTTT

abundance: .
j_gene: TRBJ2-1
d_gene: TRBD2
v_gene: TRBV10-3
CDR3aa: CATAVAGGIAGDEQFF
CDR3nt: TGTGCCACCGCTGTAGCGGGGGGGATAGCAGGGGATGAGCAGTTCTTC

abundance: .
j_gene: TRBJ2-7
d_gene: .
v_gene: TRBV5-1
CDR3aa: CASSQDSGAYEQYF
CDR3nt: TGCGCCAGCAGCCAGGACAGCGGCGCCTACGAGCAGTACTTC

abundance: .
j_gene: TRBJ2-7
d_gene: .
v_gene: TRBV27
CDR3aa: CASSPSGRGYEQYF
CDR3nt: TGTGCCAGCAGTCCGAGTGGACGGGGGTACGAGCAGTACTTC

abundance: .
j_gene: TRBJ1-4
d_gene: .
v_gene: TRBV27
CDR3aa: CASSRVDTREKLFF
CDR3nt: TGTGCCAGCAGTCGGGTGGACACCCGTGAAAAACTGTTTTTT

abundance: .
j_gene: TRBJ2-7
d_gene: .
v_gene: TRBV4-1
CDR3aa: CASNEILTSPYEQYF
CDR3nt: TGCGCCAGCAACGAGATACTTACCTCCCCCTACGAGCAGTACTTC

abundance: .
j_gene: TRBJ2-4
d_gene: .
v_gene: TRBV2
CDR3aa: CASTSEWLAKNIQYF
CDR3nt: TGTGCCAGCACCTCCGAGTGGCTAGCCAAAAACATTCAGTACTTC

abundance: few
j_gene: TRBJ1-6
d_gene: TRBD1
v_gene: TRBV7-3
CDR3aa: CASSLRGQGSPLHF
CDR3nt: TGTGCCAGCAGCTTAAGGGGACAGGGATCACCCCTCCACTTT

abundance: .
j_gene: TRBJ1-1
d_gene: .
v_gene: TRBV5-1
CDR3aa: CASSLAGVGTEAFF
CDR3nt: TGCGCCAGCAGCTTGGCCGGGGTAGGCACTGAAGCTTTCTTT

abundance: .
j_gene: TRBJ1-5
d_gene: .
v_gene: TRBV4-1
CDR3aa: CASTGSQPQHF
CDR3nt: TGCGCCAGCACCGGGAGTCAGCCCCAGCATTTT

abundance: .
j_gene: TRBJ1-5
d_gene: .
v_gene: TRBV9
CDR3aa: CASSVGTGLEPQHF
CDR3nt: TGTGCCAGCAGCGTAGGTACAGGACTGGAGCCCCAGCATTTT

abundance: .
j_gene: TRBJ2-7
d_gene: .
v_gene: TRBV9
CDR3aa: CASSPEGSVAPYEQYF
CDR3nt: TGTGCCAGCAGCCCTGAGGGGTCGGTAGCCCCCTACGAGCAGTACTTC

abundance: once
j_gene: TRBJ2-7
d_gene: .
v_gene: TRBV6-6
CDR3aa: CASSYGGRYEQYF
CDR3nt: TGTGCCAGCAGTTACGGGGGCCGGTACGAGCAGTACTTC

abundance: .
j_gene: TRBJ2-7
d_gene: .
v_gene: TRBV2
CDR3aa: CASSEALFYEQYF
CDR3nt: TGTGCCAGCAGTGAAGCGCTATTCTACGAGCAGTACTTC

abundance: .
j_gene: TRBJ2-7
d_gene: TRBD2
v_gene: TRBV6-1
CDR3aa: CASSEWGLAGRHSYEQYF
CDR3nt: TGTGCCAGCAGTGAATGGGGGCTAGCGGGACGACACTCCTACGAGCAGTACTTC

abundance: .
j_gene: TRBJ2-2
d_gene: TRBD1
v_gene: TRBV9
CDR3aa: CASSVETGGAGELFF
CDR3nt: TGTGCCAGCAGCGTAGAGACAGGGGGGGCCGGGGAGCTGTTTTTT

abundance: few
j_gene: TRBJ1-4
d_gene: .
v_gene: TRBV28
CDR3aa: CASSQDRKSTNEKLFF
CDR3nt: TGTGCCAGCAGTCAAGACAGGAAGTCAACTAATGAAAAACTGTTTTTT

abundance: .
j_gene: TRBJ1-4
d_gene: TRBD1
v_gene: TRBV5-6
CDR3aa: CASSLMGQGSIEKLFF
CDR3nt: TGTGCCAGCAGCTTGATGGGACAGGGTTCGATTGAAAAACTGTTTTTT

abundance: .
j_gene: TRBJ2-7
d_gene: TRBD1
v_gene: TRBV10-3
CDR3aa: CAISEGQGYEQYF
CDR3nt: TGTGCCATCAGTGAGGGACAGGGCTACGAGCAGTACTTC

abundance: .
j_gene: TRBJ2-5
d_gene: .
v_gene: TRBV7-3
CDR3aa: CASSAGRGETQYF
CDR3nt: TGTGCCAGCAGTGCGGGCAGGGGAGAGACCCAGTACTTC

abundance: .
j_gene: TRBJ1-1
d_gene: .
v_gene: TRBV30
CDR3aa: CACRDAFQAFF
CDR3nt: TGTGCCTGCCGGGACGCCTTTCAAGCTTTCTTT

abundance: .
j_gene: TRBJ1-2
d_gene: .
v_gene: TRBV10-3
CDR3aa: CAISNGAGYGYTF
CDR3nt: TGTGCCATCAGTAACGGGGCGGGATATGGCTACACCTTC

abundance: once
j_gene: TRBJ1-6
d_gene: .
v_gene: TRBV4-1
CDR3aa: CASSQDLRGISYNSPLHF
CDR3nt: TGCGCCAGCAGCCAAGATTTGAGAGGGATCTCCTATAATTCACCCCTCCACTTT

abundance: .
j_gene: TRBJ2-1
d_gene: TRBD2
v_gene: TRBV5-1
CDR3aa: CASSLALLAGDGGNEQFF
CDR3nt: TGCGCCAGCAGCTTGGCTCTGCTAGCGGGAGACGGAGGCAATGAGCAGTTCTTC

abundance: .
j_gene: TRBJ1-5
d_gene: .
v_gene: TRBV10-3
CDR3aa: CAISVGDGNQPQHF
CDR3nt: TGTGCCATCAGTGTGGGGGATGGCAATCAGCCCCAGCATTTT

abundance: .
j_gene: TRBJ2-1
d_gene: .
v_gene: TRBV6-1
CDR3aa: CASSVSVYGNEQFF
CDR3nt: TGTGCCAGCAGTGTGTCGGTTTACGGCAATGAGCAGTTCTTC

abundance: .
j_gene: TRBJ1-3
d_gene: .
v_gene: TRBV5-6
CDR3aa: CASSLRWSGNTIYF
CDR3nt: TGTGCCAGCAGCTTGAGGTGGTCTGGAAACACCATATATTTT

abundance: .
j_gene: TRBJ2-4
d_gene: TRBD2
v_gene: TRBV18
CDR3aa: CASSPLFTSGVQNIQYF
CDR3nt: TGTGCCAGCTCACCCCTCTTTACTAGCGGGGTCCAAAACATTCAGTACTTC

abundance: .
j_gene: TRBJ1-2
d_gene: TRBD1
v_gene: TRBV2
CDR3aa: CASSESGDRGHNYGYTF
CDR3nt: TGTGCCAGCAGTGAGTCGGGGGACAGGGGGCATAACTATGGCTACACCTTC

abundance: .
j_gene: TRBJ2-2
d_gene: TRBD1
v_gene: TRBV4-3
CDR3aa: CASSQNQGDTGELFF
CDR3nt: TGCGCCAGCAGCCAAAACCAGGGGGACACCGGGGAGCTGTTTTTT

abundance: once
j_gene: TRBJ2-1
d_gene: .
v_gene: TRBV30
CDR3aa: CAWRGAGRSYNEQFF
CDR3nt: TGTGCCTGGAGGGGAGCGGGTCGCTCCTACAATGAGCAGTTCTTC

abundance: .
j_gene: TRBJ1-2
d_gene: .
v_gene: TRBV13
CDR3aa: CASSFTGLGYTF
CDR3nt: TGTGCCAGCAGCTTCACAGGGTTGGGCTACACCTTC

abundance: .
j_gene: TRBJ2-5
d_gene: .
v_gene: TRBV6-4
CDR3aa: CASSRIAGSGQETQYF
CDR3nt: TGTGCCAGCAGCCGGATCGCCGGGAGTGGGCAAGAGACCCAGTACTTC

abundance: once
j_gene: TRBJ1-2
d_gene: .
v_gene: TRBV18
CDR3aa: CASSPETTRSYGYTF
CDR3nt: TGTGCCAGCTCACCAGAAACGACTAGATCCTATGGCTACACCTTC

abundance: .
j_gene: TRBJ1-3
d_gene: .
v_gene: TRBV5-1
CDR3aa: CASSATGSGNTIYF
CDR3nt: TGCGCCAGCAGCGCAACAGGCTCTGGAAACACCATATATTTT

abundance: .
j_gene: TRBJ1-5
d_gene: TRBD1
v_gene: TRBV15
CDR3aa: CATSRVWAGGRLSNQPQHF
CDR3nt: TGTGCCACCAGCAGAGTCTGGGCAGGGGGCCGGTTGAGCAATCAGCCCCAGCATTTT

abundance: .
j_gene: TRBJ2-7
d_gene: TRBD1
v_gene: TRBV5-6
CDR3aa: CASRARQGAPPEQYF
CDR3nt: TGTGCCAGCAGAGCCCGACAGGGGGCTCCTCCCGAGCAGTACTTC

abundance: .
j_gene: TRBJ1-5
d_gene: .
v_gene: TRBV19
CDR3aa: CASSSQTNQPQHF
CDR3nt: TGTGCCAGTAGTAGTCAAACCAATCAGCCCCAGCATTTT

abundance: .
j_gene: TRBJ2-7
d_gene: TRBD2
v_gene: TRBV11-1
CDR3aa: CASSLVGTSGTYEQYF
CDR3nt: TGTGCCAGCAGCTTAGTGGGGACTAGCGGAACCTACGAGCAGTACTTC

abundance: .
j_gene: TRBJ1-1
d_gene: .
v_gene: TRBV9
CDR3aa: CASSVAGGNTEAFF
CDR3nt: TGTGCCAGCAGCGTAGCTGGCGGGAACACTGAAGCTTTCTTT

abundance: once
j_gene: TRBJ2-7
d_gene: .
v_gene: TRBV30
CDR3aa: CAWSWPRGGSYEQYF
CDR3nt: TGTGCCTGGAGTTGGCCCCGGGGAGGTTCCTACGAGCAGTACTTC